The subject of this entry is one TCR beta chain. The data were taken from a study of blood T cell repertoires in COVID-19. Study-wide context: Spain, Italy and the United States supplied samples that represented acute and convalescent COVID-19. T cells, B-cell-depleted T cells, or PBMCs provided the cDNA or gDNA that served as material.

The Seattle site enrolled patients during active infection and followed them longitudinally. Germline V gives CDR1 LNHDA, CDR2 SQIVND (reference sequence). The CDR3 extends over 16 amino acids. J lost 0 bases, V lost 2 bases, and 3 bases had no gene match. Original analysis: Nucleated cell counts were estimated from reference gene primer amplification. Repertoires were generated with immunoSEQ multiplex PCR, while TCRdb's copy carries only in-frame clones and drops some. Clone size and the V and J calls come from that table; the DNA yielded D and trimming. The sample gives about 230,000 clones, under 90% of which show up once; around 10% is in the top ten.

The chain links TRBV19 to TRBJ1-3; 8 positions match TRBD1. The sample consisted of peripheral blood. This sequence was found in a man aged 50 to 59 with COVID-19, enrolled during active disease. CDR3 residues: CASSIPGQDSGNTIYF. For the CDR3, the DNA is TGTGCCAGTAGTATACCGGGACAGGACTCTGGAAACACCATATATTTT.